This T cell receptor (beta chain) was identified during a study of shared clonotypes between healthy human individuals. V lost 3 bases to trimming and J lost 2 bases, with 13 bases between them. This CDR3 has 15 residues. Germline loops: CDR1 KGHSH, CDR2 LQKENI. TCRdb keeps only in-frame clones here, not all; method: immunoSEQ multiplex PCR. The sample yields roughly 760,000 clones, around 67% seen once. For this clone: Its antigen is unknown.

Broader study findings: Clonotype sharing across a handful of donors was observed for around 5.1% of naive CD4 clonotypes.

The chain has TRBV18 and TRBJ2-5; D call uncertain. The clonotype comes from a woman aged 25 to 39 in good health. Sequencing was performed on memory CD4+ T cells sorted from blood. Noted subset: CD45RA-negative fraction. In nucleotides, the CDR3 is TGTGCCAGCTCACCCTCGAGTGGGGAACAAGAGACCCAGTACTTC. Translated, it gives CASSPSSGEQETQYF.